The 18 T cell receptor beta chains below were found in one sample sequenced in a study of neurological immune-mediated disorders. From the 5' RACE reads, TCRdb called clonotypes with MiXCR, one entry per CDR3 protein. The sample shows tens of thousands of distinct CDR3 sequences, about 25% of them seen only once. Specimen: PBMCs. These receptors all stem from a woman aged 70-85 years in good health.

This clonotype has ten or more counts. This chain joins TRBV2 and TRBJ1-2, with TRBD1 identical over 7 bases. V trimming: 3 bases; J trimming: 0 bases; junction bases outside the gene matches: 1. The CDR3 consists of 14 residues. Looked up from germline, CDR1 is SNHLY and CDR2 is FYNNEI. CDR3 protein: CASSDTGANYGYTF. The CDR3 coding sequence is TGTGCCAGCAGTGATACAGGGGCTAACTATGGCTACACCTTC.

This clonotype was counted ten times or more. V and J are TRBV6-5 and TRBJ1-1, with a tentative D call TRBD1 (6 bases). The V end lost 6 bases, the J end lost 1 base, and 12 bases lay between the germline ends. This CDR3 spans 14 amino acids. CDR1 is MNHEY, CDR2 SVGAGI, per germline. The CDR3, as DNA: TGTGCCAGCAGGCCCGGCAGGGGGAACACTGAAGCTTTCTTT. Translating it yields CASRPGRGNTEAFF.

This clonotype was picked up many times. This chain connects TRBV29-1 to TRBJ2-7, with D perhaps matching TRBD2 (5 bases). V was cut by 3 bases and J by 7 bases, with 10 bases left in between. Germline CDR1 and CDR2: SQVTM and ANQGSEA. This CDR3 has 11 residues. The CDR3 bases are TGCAGCGTTGAGATTGAGGGAGAGCAGTACTTC. Encoded protein: CSVEIEGEQYF.

The chain employs TRBV18 and TRBJ2-7; D possibly corresponds to TRBD2 (7 bases). The CDR3 is 16 amino acids. The germline CDR1 and CDR2 sequences are KGHSH and LQKENI. V was clipped by 2 bases and J by 5 bases, with 19 bases between them. CDR3 nucleotides: TGTGCCAGCTCACCAACCGGCCCCGGGGGGCGGCACGAGCAGTACTTC. Encoded protein: CASSPTGPGGRHEQYF.

This clonotype has a count of ten or more. V gene TRBV7-9 combines with J gene TRBJ1-1; D call uncertain. V was clipped by 5 bases and J by 1 base, with 8 bases between them. This CDR3 region has 13 residues. From germline, CDR1 is SEHNR and CDR2 FQNEAQ (reference sequence). For the CDR3, the DNA is TGTGCCAGCAGCGTTTCCCAGAACACTGAAGCTTTCTTT. This codes for CASSVSQNTEAFF.

This clonotype occurred many times. The chain links TRBV20-1 to TRBJ1-1, with unresolved D. The CDR3 is 16 residues long. Trimming took 1 base from V and 0 from J, leaving 15 bases between them. Germline V gene sequence: CDR1 DFQATT, CDR2 SNEGSKA (reference sequence). Written as DNA, the CDR3 is TGCAGTGCTAGAGCCCCACCCTCAGTCCTGAACACTGAAGCTTTCTTT. This sequence encodes CSARAPPSVLNTEAFF.

This clonotype was seen many times. V gene TRBV4-2 combines with J gene TRBJ2-7; a possible D gene is TRBD2 (6 bases). Germline V gene sequence: CDR1 LGHNA, CDR2 YNFKEQ. V shed 1 base and J shed 0 bases, with 16 bases lying between them. The CDR3 is 17 residues long. CDR3 DNA sequence: TGTGCCAGCAGCCAAGGGTTTGCCGGGAGTGTCTCCTACGAGCAGTACTTC. This gives the protein CASSQGFAGSVSYEQYF.

The chain couples TRBV15 to TRBJ2-7, with D perhaps matching TRBD2 (6 bases). This CDR3 is 13 amino acids long. CDR1 is LNHNV and CDR2 is YYDKDF in the germline V gene (reference sequence). Deletions cut 0 bases from V and 6 bases from J, with 9 bases between. CDR3 in amino acids: CATSRDRGGEQYF. CDR3 in DNA: TGTGCCACCAGCAGAGATCGGGGAGGCGAGCAGTACTTC.

The rearrangement links TRBV2 to TRBJ1-2; D remains unclear. Germline lookup yields CDR1 SNHLY and CDR2 FYNNEI. V lost 10 bases, J lost 4 bases, and 19 bases lay in between. This CDR3 has 14 residues. The CDR3 sequence is CANTNSPRGYGYTF. In DNA, the CDR3 is TGTGCCAACACCAACTCTCCCCGGGGCTATGGCTACACCTTC. Full variable domain (missing parts from reference TRBV2 and TRBJ1-2): EPEVTQTPSHQVTQMGQEVILRCVPISNHLYFYWYRQILGQKVEFLVSFYNNEISEKSEIFDDQFSVERPDGSNFTLKIRSTKLEDSAMYFCANTNSPRGYGYTFGSGTRLTVV.

The chain recombines TRBV29-1 with TRBJ2-2, with 7 nucleotides matching TRBD1. V gave up 7 bases and J gave up 0 bases; unmatched junction bases: 2. Looked up from germline, CDR1 is SQVTM and CDR2 is ANQGSEA. The length of the CDR3 is 13 residues. Here the CDR3 reads CSAGQANTGELFF. The DNA of the CDR3 is TGCAGCGCCGGACAGGCGAACACCGGGGAGCTGTTTTTT.

This clonotype was found a few times. The J gene is TRBJ2-5, the V gene TRBV20-1; unclear D gene. V was cut by 5 bases and J by 3 bases, with 10 bases left in between. Germline V gene sequence: CDR1 DFQATT, CDR2 SNEGSKA (reference sequence). The CDR3 runs 12 residues. CDR3 amino acids: CSAASQEETQYF. For the CDR3, the DNA is TGCAGTGCTGCCTCCCAGGAAGAGACCCAGTACTTC.

This clonotype was recorded at least ten times. This chain links TRBV5-5 with TRBJ2-1; TRBD2 matches at 7 bases. This CDR3 has 16 residues. The germline gives CDR1 SGHKS, CDR2 YYEKEE (reference sequence). V lost 3 bases to trimming and J lost 3 bases; unmatched junction nucleotides: 9. The CDR3 DNA follows: TGTGCCAGCAGCTCGAGCGGGGCGTTATTCTACAATGAGCAGTTCTTC. Translating gives CASSSSGALFYNEQFF.

This clonotype came up many times. The V call is TRBV5-6, the J call TRBJ2-7; possible D gene TRBD1, 8 bases. The germline gives CDR1 SGHDT, CDR2 YYEEEE. CDR3 size: 17 residues. V was trimmed by 3 bases and J by 12 bases, leaving 31 bases between them. CDR3: CASSSAPQGGFDRVRYF. CDR3 sequence (DNA): TGTGCCAGCAGCTCGGCCCCACAGGGGGGGTTTGATAGAGTACGGTACTTC. Full variable domain (outside the CDR3, taken from reference TRBV5-6 and TRBJ2-7): DAGVTQSPTHLIKTRGQQVTLRCSPKSGHDTVSWYQQALGQGPQFIFQYYEEEERQRGNFPDRFSGHQFPNYSSELNVNALLLGDSALYLCASSSAPQGGFDRVRYFGPGTRLTVT.

This clonotype appeared many times. The chain carries TRBV28 and TRBJ2-3, with 9 bases that match TRBD1. Germline CDR1 reads MDHEN; CDR2 reads SYDVKM. J was trimmed by 2 bases and V by 9 bases; bases with no gene match: 9. The CDR3 is made up of 15 amino acids. CDR3 DNA: TGTGCCAGTACTGCCGGGACAGGGCCCACAGATACGCAGTATTTT. Translated: CASTAGTGPTDTQYF.

The table lists this clonotype with a few counts. CDR3 loop: CASSYSRGSETQYF. The DNA for the CDR3 is TGTGCCAGCAGTTACTCGAGAGGGAGCGAGACCCAGTACTTC. V usage is TRBV6-5 and J usage is TRBJ2-5; TRBD2 is a possible D gene (5 bases). The CDR3 loop spans 14 amino acids. V was cut by 0 bases and J by 5 bases, with 10 bases left in between. Germline lookup yields CDR1 MNHEY and CDR2 SVGAGI.

This chain joins TRBV5-1 and TRBJ2-5; possible D gene TRBD1, 5 bases. Germline V gives CDR1 SGHRS, CDR2 YFSETQ. The germline V and J ends were trimmed by 1 base and 2 bases, with 9 bases remaining between them. The CDR3 has 14 amino acids. CDR3 region: CASSLFSGQETQYF. The CDR3 DNA reads as TGCGCCAGCAGCTTGTTTTCAGGGCAAGAGACCCAGTACTTC.

There are a few counts of this clonotype. CDR3 sequence reads: CASSLEQILEQFF. CDR3 DNA sequence: TGCGCCAGCAGCTTGGAGCAGATTTTGGAGCAGTTCTTC. This chain joins TRBV5-1 and TRBJ2-1; D remains ambiguous. Germline V CDR1 and CDR2: SGHRS, YFSETQ. With 0 bases removed from V and 10 bases from J, the gap between germline ends came to 11 bases. The CDR3 sequence is 13 residues long.

This clonotype appeared many times. The chain recombines TRBV5-1 with TRBJ2-1, with D possibly TRBD1 on 6 matching bases. Germline CDR1 is SGHRS and CDR2 is YFSETQ. This CDR3 comprises 14 residues. Deletions cut 4 bases from V and 0 bases from J, with 8 bases between. CDR3 region: CASSPGHSYNEQFF. The CDR3 DNA sequence: TGCGCCAGCAGCCCGGGACACTCCTACAATGAGCAGTTCTTC. The whole variable domain, filled in from reference TRBV5-1 and TRBJ2-1, reads KAGVTQTPRYLIKTRGQQVTLSCSPISGHRSVSWYQQTPGQGLQFLFEYFSETQRNKGNFPGRFSGRQFSNSRSEMNVSTLELGDSALYLCASSPGHSYNEQFFGPGTRLTVL.